The 20 T cell receptor beta chains reported below all come from one sample, sequenced in a study of T cells in localized non-small cell lung cancer. Some clones are missing from TCRdb's copy, which holds only in-frame ones; the method was immunoSEQ multiplex PCR. This sample has tens of thousands of clones, with roughly 90% found just once. The specimen comprised PBMCs, sampled before any cancer treatment. These TCRs come from a woman aged 40-75 years with stage II lung adenocarcinoma.

V usage is TRBV20-1 and J usage is TRBJ1-1; D gene unclear. Trimming removed 6 bases from V and 5 bases from J, with 10 bases in between. There are 11 residues in the CDR3. The germline CDR1 and CDR2 sequences are DFQATT and SNEGSKA (reference sequence). The CDR3 protein is CSARVSTEAFF. CDR3 sequence (DNA): TGCAGTGCGCGGGTTTCAACTGAAGCTTTCTTT.

This clone was seen only once. This chain joins TRBV6-5 and TRBJ2-3, with TRBD2 as a possible D gene (5 bases). The CDR3 is 15 amino acids. CDR1 MNHEY and CDR2 SVGAGI come from the germline V gene. The ends were cut back, 7 bases at V and 4 bases at J, with 18 bases in the middle. The CDR3 coding sequence is TGTGCCAGCACCCGCAGCGTGGATAGCGCAGATACGCAGTATTTT. Translating gives CASTRSVDSADTQYF.

The J gene is TRBJ2-3, the V gene TRBV19, with 15 bases identical to TRBD2. Germline V gene sequence: CDR1 LNHDA, CDR2 SQIVND (reference sequence). V was pared by 6 bases and J by 7 bases, with 2 bases of the junction left unmatched. This CDR3 region has 14 residues. The CDR3 loop is CASRGLAGGNTQYF. The CDR3 nucleotides are TGTGCCAGTAGGGGACTAGCGGGGGGTAATACGCAGTATTTT. The variable domain in full, with the rest retrieved from reference TRBV19 and TRBJ2-3, is DGGITQSPKYLFRKEGQNVTLSCEQNLNHDAMYWYRQDPGQGLRLIYYSQIVNDFQKGDIAEGYSVSREKKESFPLTVTSAQKNPTAFYLCASRGLAGGNTQYFGPGTRLTVL.

V usage is TRBV27 and J usage is TRBJ2-7; D is ambiguous. Germline loops: CDR1 MNHEY, CDR2 SMNVEV (reference sequence). This CDR3 spans 16 amino acids. Trimming cost V 3 bases and J 4 bases, with 19 bases left between them. The CDR3 loop reads CASSFTTYHSFYEQYF. CDR3 sequence (DNA): TGTGCCAGCAGTTTCACCACTTACCACTCCTTTTACGAGCAGTACTTC.

J is TRBJ2-3 and V is TRBV28; D unresolved. CDR3 length: 15 residues. V dropped 2 bases and J dropped 2 bases, with 11 bases sitting between them. CDR1 is MDHEN and CDR2 is SYDVKM in the germline V gene. The CDR3 loop is CASSLRNGVTDTQYF. In nucleotides, the CDR3 is TGTGCCAGCAGTTTAAGGAACGGAGTCACAGATACGCAGTATTTT.

V and J are TRBV5-1 and TRBJ1-2; a possible D gene is TRBD1 (5 bases). V gave up 5 bases and J gave up 1 base, with 12 bases separating them. Germline CDR1 SGHRS, CDR2 YFSETQ. The CDR3 covers 14 residues. The CDR3 coding sequence is TGCGCCAGCAGAGGGGCCGACCTTAACTATGGCTACACCTTC. It specifies CASRGADLNYGYTF.

This chain uses TRBV6-5 with TRBJ1-3; D remains ambiguous. This CDR3 comprises 14 residues. With 6 bases removed from V and 0 bases from J, the gap between germline ends came to 9 bases. Germline V gene lookup returns CDR1 MNHEY and CDR2 SVGAGI. CDR3 sequence: CASRPRYSGNTIYF. The CDR3 DNA follows: TGTGCCAGCAGACCCAGGTACTCTGGAAACACCATATATTTT.

V is TRBV15 and J is TRBJ2-7; no definite D call. V was shortened by 0 bases and J by 3 bases, with 15 bases between the two germline ends. The CDR3 totals 16 residues. From germline, CDR1 is LNHNV and CDR2 YYDKDF (reference sequence). Here the CDR3 reads CATSRDRDSRIYEQYF. The CDR3 DNA reads TGTGCCACCAGCAGAGATCGTGACTCCCGGATCTACGAGCAGTACTTC. Combining the CDR3 with reference TRBV15 and TRBJ2-7 gives the whole variable domain DAMVIQNPRYQVTQFGKPVTLSCSQTLNHNVMYWYQQKSSQAPKLLFHYYDKDFNNEADTPDNFQSRRPNTSFCFLDIRSPGLGDTAMYLCATSRDRDSRIYEQYFGPGTRLTVT.

The chain recombines TRBV27 with TRBJ2-2, with 9 bases matching TRBD1. Germline V CDR1 and CDR2: MNHEY, SMNVEV (reference sequence). The CDR3 sequence is 13 residues long. The ends lost 10 bases at V and 4 bases at J; junction bases unmatched: 4. DNA for the CDR3: TGTGCCACCGCGGGACAGGGCACCGGGGAGCTGTTTTTT. Its protein product is CATAGQGTGELFF.

V is TRBV6-5 and J is TRBJ2-2; weak D call: TRBD2 (5 bases). The V gene's germline CDR1 is MNHEY and CDR2 SVGAGI. The V end lost 4 bases, the J end lost 7 bases, and 13 bases lay between the germline ends. CDR3 length: 14 amino acids. CDR3 DNA sequence: TGTGCCAGCAGTTTTGAAGCGGTTGGCGGGGAGCTGTTTTTT. It codes for CASSFEAVGGELFF.

The chain couples TRBV6-6 to TRBJ2-2; D perhaps matches TRBD2 (5 bases). Germline CDR1 and CDR2: MNHNY and SVGAGI (reference sequence). The CDR3 runs 14 residues. Trimming removed 5 bases from V and 6 bases from J, with 13 bases in between. The CDR3 sequence: CASSPTVSAGELFF. CDR3 nucleotides: TGTGCCAGCAGTCCCACTGTTAGCGCCGGGGAGCTGTTTTTT.

V usage is TRBV18 and J usage is TRBJ2-5; D may match TRBD1 or TRBD2 (5 bases each). Germline CDR1 KGHSH, CDR2 LQKENI. CDR3 size: 13 residues. Trimming left V 3 bases short and J 1 base short, with 6 bases between. The CDR3 loop is CASSPGTQETQYF. The CDR3 nucleotides are TGTGCCAGCTCACCCGGGACCCAAGAGACCCAGTACTTC.

This clone appeared once. The chain uses TRBV7-7 and TRBJ2-6; D not certain. CDR1 and CDR2 (germline): SSHAT, FNYEAQ (reference sequence). Trimming stripped 5 bases from V and 0 bases from J, with 17 bases between. The CDR3 is 18 amino acids. The CDR3 DNA reads TGTGCCAGCAGCCAAAGACCCCCGACAAACTCTGGGGCCAACGTCCTGACTTTC. Amino acid sequence: CASSQRPPTNSGANVLTF.

This chain uses TRBV14 with TRBJ2-1; 11 bases agree with TRBD2. V was pared by 2 bases and J by 3 bases, with 3 bases of the junction left unmatched. Germline assignment: CDR1 SGHDN and CDR2 FVKESK. This CDR3 has 16 residues. CDR3 sequence (DNA): TGTGCCAGCAGCCAACGACTAGCGGGATTCTACAATGAGCAGTTCTTC. Translating gives CASSQRLAGFYNEQFF. The full variable domain, rest sourced from reference TRBV14 and TRBJ2-1, is EAGVTQFPSHSVIEKGQTVTLRCDPISGHDNLYWYRRVMGKEIKFLLHFVKESKQDESGMPNNRFLAERTGGTYSTLKVQPAELEDSGVYFCASSQRLAGFYNEQFFGPGTRLTVL.

This clone was seen only once. This chain joins TRBV29-1 and TRBJ2-3; 8 bases line up with TRBD1. Germline V lookup: CDR1 SQVTM, CDR2 ANQGSEA. The CDR3 runs to 13 residues. The V segment lost 8 bases and the J segment 4 bases; nucleotides outside the gene matches: 8. The CDR3 coding sequence is TGCAGCACCTATCCGACAGGGGCAGATACGCAGTATTTT. It specifies CSTYPTGADTQYF.

Points on this clone: The sample contains more than one DNA sequence encoding this CDR3. This chain uses TRBV7-9 with TRBJ1-5; D not certain. Germline V gives CDR1 SEHNR, CDR2 FQNEAQ (reference sequence). This CDR3 has 12 amino acids. V lost 2 bases and J 7 bases, leaving 6 bases between the germline ends. CDR3 nucleotide sequence: TGTGCCAGCAGCTTACAAGAACAGCCCCAGCATTTT. It is translated as CASSLQEQPQHF.

This chain links TRBV5-1 with TRBJ2-7; TRBD1 matches 8 bases. CDR1 is SGHRS, CDR2 YFSETQ, per germline. Trimming removed 3 bases from V and 1 base from J; junction bases left unmatched: 12. The CDR3 spans 17 residues. As DNA, the CDR3 is TGCGCCAGCAGCTACGGACAGGGTAGTAGGAAGTCCTACGAGCAGTACTTC. Its translation is CASSYGQGSRKSYEQYF. The full variable domain, with the rest looked up from reference TRBV5-1 and TRBJ2-7, is KAGVTQTPRYLIKTRGQQVTLSCSPISGHRSVSWYQQTPGQGLQFLFEYFSETQRNKGNFPGRFSGRQFSNSRSEMNVSTLELGDSALYLCASSYGQGSRKSYEQYFGPGTRLTVT.

The chain links TRBV10-3 to TRBJ2-5; 8 bases agree with TRBD2. V trimming: 5 bases; J trimming: 2 bases; junction bases outside the gene matches: 4. This CDR3 contains 14 residues. Per germline, CDR1 ENHRY and CDR2 SYGVKD. CDR3 nucleotides: TGTGCCATCAGTCAAAGCGGGGGACAAGAGACCCAGTACTTC. This codes for CAISQSGGQETQYF.

The rearrangement joins TRBV28 to TRBJ2-7, with no clear D. Trimming removed 6 bases at V and 2 bases at J, with 8 bases between. The CDR3 is 12 residues long. The germline CDR1 and CDR2 sequences are MDHEN and SYDVKM. CDR3 protein: CASSPTPYEQYF. The CDR3 DNA follows: TGTGCCAGCAGCCCCACCCCCTACGAGCAGTACTTC.

The chain is built from TRBV7-3 and TRBJ2-2, with D possibly matching TRBD2 (5 bases). CDR3 length: 14 amino acids. Trimming shortened V by 5 bases and J by 2 bases, and 9 bases separated the two germline ends. Germline V lookup: CDR1 SGHTA, CDR2 FQGTGA. The CDR3 reads CASSPGDNTGELFF. CDR3 DNA sequence: TGTGCCAGCAGCCCCGGGGATAACACCGGGGAGCTGTTTTTT.